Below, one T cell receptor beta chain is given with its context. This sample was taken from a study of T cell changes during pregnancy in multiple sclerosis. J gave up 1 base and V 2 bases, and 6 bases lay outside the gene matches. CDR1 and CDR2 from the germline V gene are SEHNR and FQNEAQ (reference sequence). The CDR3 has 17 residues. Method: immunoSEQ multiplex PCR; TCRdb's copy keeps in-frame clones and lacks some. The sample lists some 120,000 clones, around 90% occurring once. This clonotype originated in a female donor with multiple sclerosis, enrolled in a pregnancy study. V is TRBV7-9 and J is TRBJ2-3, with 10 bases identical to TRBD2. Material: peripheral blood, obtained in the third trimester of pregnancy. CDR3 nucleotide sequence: TGTGCCAGCAGCTTACGAGCTAGCGGGAGACGCACAGATACGCAGTATTTT. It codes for CASSLRASGRRTDTQYF.